The sequence of this TCR beta chain was determined in a study of metastatic and nonmetastatic thyroid tumors. Study-level findings and limits: Within blood and tumor, benign nodules reportedly had significantly lower TCR beta diversity than malignant thyroid tumors did.

Per the original methods: Between-group CDR3 differences, defined by clinicopathological status, yielded a distant-metastasis classifier for papillary thyroid cancer. TCRdb reprocessed the PCR reads using MiXCR. The V and J calls shown here were made by TCRdb, not taken from the authors' results. The sample carries under 45,000 clones, roughly 31% recorded once. Trimming cost V 5 bases and J 2 bases, with 16 bases left between them. CDR1 DFQATT and CDR2 SNEGSKA come from the germline V gene (reference sequence). CDR3 length: 15 amino acids. No treatment of any kind had been given to any patient before thyroid surgery. Comment on this clone: Its antigen is still unknown.

The J gene is TRBJ1-5, the V gene TRBV20-1; no reliable D call. The origin of this receptor is a male donor with papillary thyroid cancer or a benign thyroid nodule (not recorded which). Some clones in this sample may be carry-over from other donors' samples. The specimen sequenced was blood. The DNA of the CDR3 is TGCAGTGCTTCCCACCCTGGGCAGCGCAATCAGCCCCAGCATTTT. Translated, it gives CSASHPGQRNQPQHF.